Presented here are 11 T cell receptor beta chains from one specimen sequenced in a study of spatial heterogeneity in lung cancer. MiXCR, run by TCRdb on the 5' RACE reads, gives a single entry per CDR3 protein. The sample contains under 30,000 distinct CDR3 sequences, roughly 3% of which appear only once. The time point denotes: sample taken at primary tumor resection. This specimen consisted of PBMCs, obtained at surgery. These receptors all come from a female donor with early-stage non-small cell lung cancer.

This clonotype was detected many times. The gene calls are TRBV7-9 and TRBJ2-1, with D maybe TRBD1 (6 bases). The germline V and J ends were trimmed by 4 bases and 0 bases, with 10 bases remaining between them. The V gene's germline CDR1 is SEHNR and CDR2 FQNEAQ (reference sequence). The CDR3 has 15 amino acids. The CDR3: CASSWDMSSYNEQFF. CDR3 DNA: TGTGCCAGCAGCTGGGACATGAGCTCCTACAATGAGCAGTTCTTC.

The CDR3 protein is CASTQGGNYGYTF. The CDR3 nucleotides read TGTGCCAGCACCCAAGGGGGAAACTATGGCTACACCTTC. The V and J genes are TRBV6-6 and TRBJ1-2, with a possible D match to TRBD1 (6 bases). V was clipped by 7 bases and J by 2 bases, with 11 bases between them. The length of the CDR3 is 13 residues. CDR1 MNHNY and CDR2 SVGAGI come from the germline V gene (reference sequence).

This clonotype was found many times. The chain combines TRBV5-1 with TRBJ1-5, with 7 bases matching TRBD1. The CDR3 length is 14 residues. Germline trimming cut 0 bases from V and 4 bases from J; bases unmatched to any gene: 1. Germline V lookup: CDR1 SGHRS, CDR2 YFSETQ. Here the CDR3 reads CASSLGGQNQPQHF. CDR3 DNA: TGCGCCAGCAGCTTGGGGGGACAGAATCAGCCCCAGCATTTT.

This clonotype was counted only a few times. The chain uses TRBV5-5 and TRBJ2-7, with D perhaps TRBD1 or TRBD2 (5 bases each). Trimming left V 7 bases short and J 1 base short, with 21 bases between. There are 16 residues in the CDR3. Germline values: CDR1 SGHKS, CDR2 YYEKEE (reference sequence). The DNA of the CDR3 is TGTGCCAGCCCCTTTCCCGGGGCAGGCCTTTCCTACGAGCAGTACTTC. Protein: CASPFPGAGLSYEQYF.

This clonotype occurred a few times. This chain links TRBV20-1 with TRBJ2-3; D is possibly TRBD1 or TRBD2 (6 bases each). Per the germline V gene, CDR1 is DFQATT and CDR2 is SNEGSKA (reference sequence). Trimming removed 0 bases from V and 2 bases from J, with 18 bases in between. The CDR3 covers 17 residues. The CDR3: CSARDFWRDTHTDTQYF. CDR3 in DNA: TGCAGTGCTAGAGATTTTTGGCGGGACACCCACACAGATACGCAGTATTTT.

This clonotype was seen repeatedly, ten times or more. The CDR3 loop is CATDGAGFPRPQHF. The CDR3 DNA reads TGTGCCACCGACGGGGCCGGATTTCCTCGGCCCCAGCATTTT. V and J are TRBV28 and TRBJ1-5; perhaps TRBD1 as D (5 bases). Germline CDR1 is MDHEN and CDR2 is SYDVKM. The CDR3 has 14 amino acids. V was clipped by 10 bases and J by 9 bases, with 22 bases between them.

This clonotype was seen repeatedly, ten times or more. The genes are TRBV5-1 and TRBJ1-2; unclear D gene. Trimming cost V 0 bases and J 6 bases, with 6 bases left between them. Germline assignment: CDR1 SGHRS and CDR2 YFSETQ. CDR3 length: 12 amino acids. The CDR3 DNA reads TGCGCCAGCAGCTTGGGGCCCGATGGCTACACCTTC. This translates into CASSLGPDGYTF.

This clonotype appeared a few times. This chain connects TRBV3-1 to TRBJ2-1; D is uncertain. Germline V gene sequence: CDR1 LGHDT, CDR2 YNNKEL (reference sequence). The V end lost 7 bases, the J end lost 8 bases, and 12 bases lay between the germline ends. CDR3 length: 12 amino acids. The CDR3 DNA follows: TGTGCCAGCAATCCTATCAGCTATGAGCAGTTCTTC. As protein: CASNPISYEQFF.

This clonotype was recorded at least ten times. CDR3 sequence (DNA): TGCGCCAGCAGCTTGGTACCAGGGTCCTACAATGAGCAGTTCTTC. Protein: CASSLVPGSYNEQFF. The J gene is TRBJ2-1, the V gene TRBV5-1; the D gene is possibly TRBD1 (5 bases). This CDR3 contains 15 residues. The germline V gene has CDR1 SGHRS and CDR2 YFSETQ. Trimming shortened V by 0 bases and J by 1 base, and 8 bases separated the two germline ends. Drawing the rest from reference TRBV5-1 and TRBJ2-1, the complete variable domain is KAGVTQTPRYLIKTRGQQVTLSCSPISGHRSVSWYQQTPGQGLQFLFEYFSETQRNKGNFPGRFSGRQFSNSRSEMNVSTLELGDSALYLCASSLVPGSYNEQFFGPGTRLTVL.

This clonotype was counted at least ten times. V is TRBV6-2 or TRBV6-3 and J is TRBJ2-1; D not resolved. Germline CDR1 and CDR2: MNHEY and SVGEGT. Trimming left V 0 bases short and J 4 bases short, with 7 bases between. The CDR3 runs 14 residues. The CDR3: CASSYSVAYNEQFF. DNA for the CDR3: TGTGCCAGCAGTTACTCTGTGGCTTACAATGAGCAGTTCTTC.

The sample holds many counts of this clonotype. The CDR3: CASSRTGLGEKLFF. The CDR3, as DNA: TGTGCCAGCAGCCGGACAGGGCTGGGTGAAAAACTGTTTTTT. The chain employs TRBV14 and TRBJ1-4; TRBD1 matches 8 bases. The germline V gene has CDR1 SGHDN and CDR2 FVKESK. V gave up 4 bases and J gave up 7 bases; unmatched junction bases: 5. The CDR3 is 14 residues long.